The clone carrying this T cell receptor (beta chain) showed up just a few times. Its cognate antigen is unknown. The data derive from a study of cytomegalovirus exposure and HLA in healthy donors. Study-level results: Three of the chains that were CMV-associated were confirmed in vitro to be specific for CMV antigens.

The study ran its PCR with 60 Vbeta and 13 Jbeta primers. Sequencing was performed with immunoSEQ multiplex PCR; in TCRdb, only in-frame clones are kept and a portion is missing. The data show about 130,000 clones, with roughly four fifths seen just once and less than 6.5% held by the top ten. The CDR3 is made up of 16 amino acids. Germline V lookup: CDR1 SGHTS, CDR2 YDEGEE. The ends were cut back, 1 base at V and 0 bases at J, with 11 bases in the middle. The genes are TRBV5-8 and TRBJ1-5; D might be TRBD1 (5 bases). Material: PBMCs. The receptor was derived from a woman aged 40 to 50 in good health and CMV-seropositive. CDR3: CASSLNWGSSNQPQHF. The CDR3 region has the DNA TGTGCCAGCAGCTTGAATTGGGGCAGTAGCAATCAGCCCCAGCATTTT.